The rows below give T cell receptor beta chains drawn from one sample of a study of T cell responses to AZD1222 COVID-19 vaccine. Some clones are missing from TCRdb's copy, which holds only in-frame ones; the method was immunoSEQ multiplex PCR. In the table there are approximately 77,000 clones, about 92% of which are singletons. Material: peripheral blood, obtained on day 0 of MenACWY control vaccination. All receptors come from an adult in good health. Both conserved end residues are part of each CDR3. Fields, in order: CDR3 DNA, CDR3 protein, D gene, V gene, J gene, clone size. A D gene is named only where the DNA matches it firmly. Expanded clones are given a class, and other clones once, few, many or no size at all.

cdr3_nt: TGTGCCAGCAGCCAAGACCTCCTAGGGTCAGATACGCAGTATTTT; cdr3_aa: CASSQDLLGSDTQYF; d_call: -; v_call: TRBV3-1/TRBV3-2; j_call: TRBJ2-3; clone_size: -
cdr3_nt: TGTGCCGTACAGGGGGGGACGTCTGGAAACACCATATATTTT; cdr3_aa: CAVQGGTSGNTIYF; d_call: TRBD1; v_call: TRBV19; j_call: TRBJ1-3; clone_size: -
cdr3_nt: TGTGCCAGTAGTACCCTCCAGGGGGCTGGGGGGGTAGAGACCCAGTACTTC; cdr3_aa: CASSTLQGAGGVETQYF; d_call: -; v_call: TRBV19; j_call: TRBJ2-5; clone_size: -
cdr3_nt: TGTGCCAGCAGCGTTGGGACAGGGAAGGACTATGGCTACACCTTC; cdr3_aa: CASSVGTGKDYGYTF; d_call: TRBD1; v_call: TRBV9; j_call: TRBJ1-2; clone_size: -
cdr3_nt: TGCGCCAGCAGCCAAGATGGGAGGGGAGAGACCCAGTACTTC; cdr3_aa: CASSQDGRGETQYF; d_call: TRBD2; v_call: TRBV4-3; j_call: TRBJ2-5; clone_size: -
cdr3_nt: TGTGCCAGCACACTAGAGTGGGGGCGCCGGACCTACAATGAGCAGTTCTTC; cdr3_aa: CASTLEWGRRTYNEQFF; d_call: -; v_call: TRBV3-1/TRBV3-2; j_call: TRBJ2-1; clone_size: -
cdr3_nt: TGTGCCAGCAGCCTGGGACAGCAAGAGACCCAGTACTTC; cdr3_aa: CASSLGQQETQYF; d_call: TRBD1; v_call: TRBV5-4; j_call: TRBJ2-5; clone_size: -
cdr3_nt: TGTGCCAGCTCACCATCCGGTGATTCACCCCTCCACTTT; cdr3_aa: CASSPSGDSPLHF; d_call: -; v_call: TRBV18; j_call: TRBJ1-6; clone_size: -
cdr3_nt: TGTGCCAGCTCCCAAACCATAGACGTCGGGGGAGATACGCAGTATTTT; cdr3_aa: CASSQTIDVGGDTQYF; d_call: -; v_call: TRBV18; j_call: TRBJ2-3; clone_size: -
cdr3_nt: TGTGCCAGCAGCCAAAAGACCGGGAGCGCAACTAATGAAAAACTGTTTTTT; cdr3_aa: CASSQKTGSATNEKLFF; d_call: -; v_call: TRBV7-2; j_call: TRBJ1-4; clone_size: -
cdr3_nt: TGTGCCAGTAGTCCCGGACAGGGAAGTATCACTGAAGCTTTCTTT; cdr3_aa: CASSPGQGSITEAFF; d_call: TRBD1; v_call: TRBV19; j_call: TRBJ1-1; clone_size: -
cdr3_nt: TGTGCCAGCAGCGGAACTCGGCACACTGAAGCTTTCTTT; cdr3_aa: CASSGTRHTEAFF; d_call: -; v_call: TRBV7-8; j_call: TRBJ1-1; clone_size: -
cdr3_nt: TGTGCCAGCAGCTTATCAGGGCCCCATCGAGGCTACACCTTC; cdr3_aa: CASSLSGPHRGYTF; d_call: -; v_call: TRBV7-9; j_call: TRBJ1-2; clone_size: -
cdr3_nt: TGTGCCAGCCACCTGGGACCGGTCACTGAAGCTTTCTTT; cdr3_aa: CASHLGPVTEAFF; d_call: -; v_call: TRBV12-3/TRBV12-4; j_call: TRBJ1-1; clone_size: -
cdr3_nt: TGTGCCAGCAACTTAGCGGAAGAGCAGTTCTTC; cdr3_aa: CASNLAEEQFF; d_call: -; v_call: TRBV2; j_call: TRBJ2-1; clone_size: -
cdr3_nt: TGTGCCAGTACTACCTCGGGGCAGGGGGGCTATAGCAATCAGCCCCAGCATTTT; cdr3_aa: CASTTSGQGGYSNQPQHF; d_call: TRBD1; v_call: TRBV19; j_call: TRBJ1-5; clone_size: once
cdr3_nt: TGTGCCAGCAGCACAGACAGGGGGCTTGGCGGGGAGCTGTTTTTT; cdr3_aa: CASSTDRGLGGELFF; d_call: TRBD1; v_call: TRBV7-9; j_call: TRBJ2-2; clone_size: -
cdr3_nt: TGTGCCAGTAGGGGTGGACAGAGTAATTCACCCCTCCACTTT; cdr3_aa: CASRGGQSNSPLHF; d_call: -; v_call: TRBV19; j_call: TRBJ1-6; clone_size: -
cdr3_nt: TGTGCCAGCAGCCAAGAGGGACAGGGGATGTTTAATGAAAAACTGTTTTTT; cdr3_aa: CASSQEGQGMFNEKLFF; d_call: TRBD1; v_call: TRBV3-1/TRBV3-2; j_call: TRBJ1-4; clone_size: once
cdr3_nt: TGTGCCAGCAGCGTAGCTATTACTAGCGGGGGGGATAATGAGCAGTTCTTC; cdr3_aa: CASSVAITSGGDNEQFF; d_call: TRBD2; v_call: TRBV9; j_call: TRBJ2-1; clone_size: -
cdr3_nt: TGTGCCAGCAGTGGGACTGTGGCCATTACCGGGGAGCTGTTTTTT; cdr3_aa: CASSGTVAITGELFF; d_call: -; v_call: TRBV3-1/TRBV3-2; j_call: TRBJ2-2; clone_size: -
cdr3_nt: TGTGCCAGCAGCTTAGTCGTAGCGGGAGCCACCTACGAGCAGTACTTC; cdr3_aa: CASSLVVAGATYEQYF; d_call: TRBD2; v_call: TRBV11-2; j_call: TRBJ2-7; clone_size: -
cdr3_nt: TGTGCCAGCAGAGGGACAGCAAATCAGCCCCAGCATTTT; cdr3_aa: CASRGTANQPQHF; d_call: TRBD1; v_call: TRBV12-3/TRBV12-4; j_call: TRBJ1-5; clone_size: -
cdr3_nt: TGTGCCAGCAGCCCTACCGGGGGGCGGGACGAGCAGTACTTC; cdr3_aa: CASSPTGGRDEQYF; d_call: -; v_call: TRBV7-2; j_call: TRBJ2-7; clone_size: -
cdr3_nt: TGTGCCAGTCAAGTGGGACTAGCGGGGGTTGTTGAGCAGTTCTTC; cdr3_aa: CASQVGLAGVVEQFF; d_call: TRBD2; v_call: TRBV18; j_call: TRBJ2-1; clone_size: -
cdr3_nt: TGTGCCAGCAGTTTAGAATTGGGTATCGGACACGAGCAGTACTTC; cdr3_aa: CASSLELGIGHEQYF; d_call: -; v_call: TRBV28; j_call: TRBJ2-7; clone_size: -
cdr3_nt: TGTGCCAGTAGTCAGGGTGGAGGGCTGAAGTCCTACGAGCAGTACTTC; cdr3_aa: CASSQGGGLKSYEQYF; d_call: -; v_call: TRBV19; j_call: TRBJ2-7; clone_size: once
cdr3_nt: TGTGCCAGCAGCCAGACAACCCGGGGGAGCTCCTACGAGCAGTACTTC; cdr3_aa: CASSQTTRGSSYEQYF; d_call: -; v_call: TRBV7-2; j_call: TRBJ2-7; clone_size: -
cdr3_nt: TGTGCCAGCAGTTTAGGGCATAATTCACCCCTCCACTTT; cdr3_aa: CASSLGHNSPLHF; d_call: -; v_call: TRBV12-3/TRBV12-4; j_call: TRBJ1-6; clone_size: -
cdr3_nt: TGTGCCAGCAGTTATGCGGGGGTCTCCTACAATGAGCAGTTCTTC; cdr3_aa: CASSYAGVSYNEQFF; d_call: TRBD2; v_call: TRBV27; j_call: TRBJ2-1; clone_size: -
cdr3_nt: TGTGCCAGCAGCTTAAAAGCACCCGGCTCTGGAAACACCATATATTTT; cdr3_aa: CASSLKAPGSGNTIYF; d_call: -; v_call: TRBV7-2; j_call: TRBJ1-3; clone_size: -
cdr3_nt: TGCAGCGTTGAATCTATAACTAGCACAGATACGCAGTATTTT; cdr3_aa: CSVESITSTDTQYF; d_call: -; v_call: TRBV29-1; j_call: TRBJ2-3; clone_size: -
cdr3_nt: TGTGCCAGCTCACCACCGGTTGGGGTGGGAGGGGCCAACGTCCTGACTTTC; cdr3_aa: CASSPPVGVGGANVLTF; d_call: -; v_call: TRBV18; j_call: TRBJ2-6; clone_size: -
cdr3_nt: TGTGCCAGCTCACACGGTGGGGACTCCATCACAGATACGCAGTATTTT; cdr3_aa: CASSHGGDSITDTQYF; d_call: -; v_call: TRBV18; j_call: TRBJ2-3; clone_size: -
cdr3_nt: TGTGCCAGCAGGGGGATCGGGACTAACAAACCCTACGAGCAGTACTTC; cdr3_aa: CASRGIGTNKPYEQYF; d_call: TRBD2; v_call: TRBV28; j_call: TRBJ2-7; clone_size: -
cdr3_nt: TGCGCCAGCAGCCCTTTACTAGCGGGAAGGTCAGATACGCAGTATTTT; cdr3_aa: CASSPLLAGRSDTQYF; d_call: TRBD2; v_call: TRBV5-1; j_call: TRBJ2-3; clone_size: -
cdr3_nt: TGTGCCAGCAGCCCCATCGGGGGCTACCAAGAGACCCAGTACTTC; cdr3_aa: CASSPIGGYQETQYF; d_call: -; v_call: TRBV14; j_call: TRBJ2-5; clone_size: -
cdr3_nt: TGCAGTGGTCCGGTCACAGATACGCAGTATTTT; cdr3_aa: CSGPVTDTQYF; d_call: -; v_call: TRBV20-1; j_call: TRBJ2-3; clone_size: once
cdr3_nt: TGTGCCAGCAGTTACCAGGGAGGCACTGAAGCTTTCTTT; cdr3_aa: CASSYQGGTEAFF; d_call: -; v_call: TRBV6-5; j_call: TRBJ1-1; clone_size: -
cdr3_nt: TGTGCCTGGAGTGGGGGACAGGCGCCCCGGAGGAACACTGAAGCTTTCTTT; cdr3_aa: CAWSGGQAPRRNTEAFF; d_call: TRBD1; v_call: TRBV30; j_call: TRBJ1-1; clone_size: -
cdr3_nt: TGTGCCTGGCGAACCCCTAGACTAGCGGGGCTCAATGAGCAGTTCTTC; cdr3_aa: CAWRTPRLAGLNEQFF; d_call: TRBD2; v_call: TRBV30; j_call: TRBJ2-1; clone_size: -
cdr3_nt: TGTGCCAGCAGCTTAGCGGGGGGGTGGACAGGTACGCAGTATTTT; cdr3_aa: CASSLAGGWTGTQYF; d_call: -; v_call: TRBV7-8; j_call: TRBJ2-3; clone_size: -
cdr3_nt: TGCGCCAGCAGCTTGGATATCGGCTATGGCTACACCTTC; cdr3_aa: CASSLDIGYGYTF; d_call: -; v_call: TRBV5-1; j_call: TRBJ1-2; clone_size: -
cdr3_nt: TGTGCCAGCTCACAGGGCCGAGGAAACACCATATATTTT; cdr3_aa: CASSQGRGNTIYF; d_call: -; v_call: TRBV11-2; j_call: TRBJ1-3; clone_size: -
cdr3_nt: TGTGCCAGCAGCTCCGGACAACCCTCTGGAAACACCATATATTTT; cdr3_aa: CASSSGQPSGNTIYF; d_call: -; v_call: TRBV7-2; j_call: TRBJ1-3; clone_size: -
cdr3_nt: TGTGCCAGCAGCTCAGGACAGAACTATGGCTACACCTTC; cdr3_aa: CASSSGQNYGYTF; d_call: -; v_call: TRBV7-8; j_call: TRBJ1-2; clone_size: -